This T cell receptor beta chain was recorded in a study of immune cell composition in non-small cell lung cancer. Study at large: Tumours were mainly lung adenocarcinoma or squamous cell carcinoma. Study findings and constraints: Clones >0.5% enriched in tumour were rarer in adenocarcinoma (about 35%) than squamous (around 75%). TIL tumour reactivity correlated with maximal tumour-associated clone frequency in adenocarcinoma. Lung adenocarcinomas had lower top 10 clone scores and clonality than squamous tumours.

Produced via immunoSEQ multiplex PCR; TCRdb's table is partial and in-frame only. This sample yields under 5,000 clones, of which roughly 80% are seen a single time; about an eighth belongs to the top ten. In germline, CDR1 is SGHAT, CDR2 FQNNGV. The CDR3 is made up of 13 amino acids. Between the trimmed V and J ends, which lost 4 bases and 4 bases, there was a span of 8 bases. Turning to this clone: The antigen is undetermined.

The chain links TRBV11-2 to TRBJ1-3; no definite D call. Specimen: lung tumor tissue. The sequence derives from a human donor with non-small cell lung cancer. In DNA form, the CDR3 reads TGTGCCAGCAGCTCGGGAGAGGGAAACACCATATATTTT. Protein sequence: CASSSGEGNTIYF.